This entry is about one TCR beta chain. Its target is not known. The sample originates from a study of shared clonotypes between healthy human individuals. This CDR3 has 17 amino acids. V dropped 1 base and J dropped 1; count of bases not matched to a gene: 9. Germline-derived CDR1 and CDR2 are MNHNS and SASEGT. The input for sorted-subset replicate PCRs was approximately 200 ng DNA, tens of thousands of T cell genomes. This table comes from immunoSEQ multiplex PCR, and its TCRdb copy is limited to in-frame clones, with some not included. The sample lists some 2,500,000 clones; about nine tenths were seen once. In the CD4+ fraction, cells were divided into CD45RA+ naive and CD45RA-negative memory subsets. General observations from the study: Larger richness was generally estimated for naive than memory subsets.

The chain couples TRBV6-1 to TRBJ1-1, with 7 bases fitting TRBD1. This receptor was obtained from a man between 18 and 35 years old in good health. Some clones in this sample may be carry-over from other donors' samples. The sequencing sample was made of naive CD4+ T cells from PBMCs. Subset in this sample: CD45RA+ positively selected. CDR3 in amino acids: CASSEESSGGRNTEAFF. The CDR3 nucleotides read TGTGCCAGCAGTGAAGAGTCGTCAGGGGGACGGAACACTGAAGCTTTCTTT.